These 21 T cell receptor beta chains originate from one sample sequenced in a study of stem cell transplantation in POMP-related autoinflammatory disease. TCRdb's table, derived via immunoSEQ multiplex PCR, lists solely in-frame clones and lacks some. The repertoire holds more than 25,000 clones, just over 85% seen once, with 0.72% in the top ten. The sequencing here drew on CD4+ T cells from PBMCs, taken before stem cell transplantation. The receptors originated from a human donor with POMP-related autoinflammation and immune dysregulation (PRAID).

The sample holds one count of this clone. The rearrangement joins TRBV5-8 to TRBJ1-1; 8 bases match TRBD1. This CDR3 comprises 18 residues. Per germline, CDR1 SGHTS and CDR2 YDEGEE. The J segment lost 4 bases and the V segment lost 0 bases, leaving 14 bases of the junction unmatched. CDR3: CASSLAVGTGTLSTEAFF. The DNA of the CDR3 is TGTGCCAGCAGCTTGGCCGTGGGGACAGGAACCTTGAGCACTGAAGCTTTCTTT.

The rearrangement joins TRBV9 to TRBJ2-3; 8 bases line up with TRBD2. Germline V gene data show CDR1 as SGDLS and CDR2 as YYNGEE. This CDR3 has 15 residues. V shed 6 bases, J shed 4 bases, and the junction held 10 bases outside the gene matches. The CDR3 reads CASTNRGGPPDTQYF. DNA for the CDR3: TGTGCCAGCACCAATCGGGGGGGTCCCCCAGATACGCAGTATTTT.

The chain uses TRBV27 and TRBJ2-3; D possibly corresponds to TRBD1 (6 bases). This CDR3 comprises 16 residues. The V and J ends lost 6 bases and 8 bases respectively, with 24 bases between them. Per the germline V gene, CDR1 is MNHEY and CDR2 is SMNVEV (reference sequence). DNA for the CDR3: TGTGCCAGCAGCCCGAGAGACAGGCGGACACTGGGTACGCAGTATTTT. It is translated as CASSPRDRRTLGTQYF.

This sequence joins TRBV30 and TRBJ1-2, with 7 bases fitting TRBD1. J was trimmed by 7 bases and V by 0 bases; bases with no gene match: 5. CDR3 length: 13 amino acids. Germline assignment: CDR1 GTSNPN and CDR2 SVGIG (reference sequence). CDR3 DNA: TGTGCCTGGAGTGTGTACAGGGGTTTTGGCTACACCTTC. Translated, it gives CAWSVYRGFGYTF.

The CDR3 is CASRPTDTQYF. The CDR3 DNA sequence: TGTGCCAGCAGGCCCACAGATACGCAGTATTTT. The chain joins TRBV9 to TRBJ2-3; D gene ambiguous. This CDR3 is 11 amino acids long. Germline-derived CDR1 and CDR2 are SGDLS and YYNGEE. V lost 5 bases and J 2 bases, leaving 3 bases between the germline ends.

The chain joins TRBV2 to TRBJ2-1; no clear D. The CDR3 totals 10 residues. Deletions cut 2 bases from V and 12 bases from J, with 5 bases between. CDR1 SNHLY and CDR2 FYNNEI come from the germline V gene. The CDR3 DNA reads TGTGCCAGCAGTGAACAAAGGCAGTTCTTC. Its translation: CASSEQRQFF.

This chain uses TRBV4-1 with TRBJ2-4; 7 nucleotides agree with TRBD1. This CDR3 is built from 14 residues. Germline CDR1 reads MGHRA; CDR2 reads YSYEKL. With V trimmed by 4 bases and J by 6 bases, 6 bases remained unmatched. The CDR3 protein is CASSPQGLRNIQYF. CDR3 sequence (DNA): TGCGCCAGCAGCCCACAGGGGTTGAGAAACATTCAGTACTTC.

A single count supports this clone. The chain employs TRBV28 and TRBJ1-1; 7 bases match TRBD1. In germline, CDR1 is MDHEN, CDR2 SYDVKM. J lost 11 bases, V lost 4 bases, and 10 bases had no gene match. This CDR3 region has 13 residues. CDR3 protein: CASSSRWTGFAFF. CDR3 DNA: TGTGCCAGCAGTTCAAGGTGGACAGGCTTCGCTTTCTTT.

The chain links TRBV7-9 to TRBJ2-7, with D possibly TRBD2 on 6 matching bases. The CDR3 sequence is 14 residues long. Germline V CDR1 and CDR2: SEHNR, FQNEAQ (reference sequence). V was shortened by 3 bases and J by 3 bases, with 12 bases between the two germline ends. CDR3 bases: TGTGCCAGCAGCTTGACCGGGGGAGACTACGAGCAGTACTTC. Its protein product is CASSLTGGDYEQYF. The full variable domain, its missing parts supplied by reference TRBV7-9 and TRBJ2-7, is DTGVSQNPRHKITKRGQNVTFRCDPISEHNRLYWYRQTLGQGPEFLTYFQNEAQLEKSRLLSDRFSAERPKGSFSTLEIQRTEQGDSAMYLCASSLTGGDYEQYFGPGTRLTVT.

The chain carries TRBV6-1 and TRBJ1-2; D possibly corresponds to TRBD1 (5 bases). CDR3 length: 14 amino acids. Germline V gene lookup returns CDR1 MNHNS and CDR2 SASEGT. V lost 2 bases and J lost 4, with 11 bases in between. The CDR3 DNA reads TGTGCCAGCAGTGAACAGGGTCGGCGCTATGGCTACACCTTC. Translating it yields CASSEQGRRYGYTF.

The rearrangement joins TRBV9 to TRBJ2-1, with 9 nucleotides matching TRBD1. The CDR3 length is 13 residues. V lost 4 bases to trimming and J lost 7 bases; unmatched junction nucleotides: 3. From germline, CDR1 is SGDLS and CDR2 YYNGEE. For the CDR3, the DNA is TGTGCCAGCAGCATCGGGACAGGGAATGAGCAGTTCTTC. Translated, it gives CASSIGTGNEQFF. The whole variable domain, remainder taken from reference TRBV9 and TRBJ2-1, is DSGVTQTPKHLITATGQRVTLRCSPRSGDLSVYWYQQSLDQGLQFLIQYYNGEERAKGNILERFSAQQFPDLHSELNLSSLELGDSALYFCASSIGTGNEQFFGPGTRLTVL.

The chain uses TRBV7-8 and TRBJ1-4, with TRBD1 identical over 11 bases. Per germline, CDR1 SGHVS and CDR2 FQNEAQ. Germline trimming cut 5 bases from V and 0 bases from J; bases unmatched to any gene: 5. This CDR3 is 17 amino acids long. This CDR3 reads CASSLRDRGATNEKLFF. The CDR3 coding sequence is TGTGCCAGCAGCCTCCGGGACAGGGGGGCAACTAATGAAAAACTGTTTTTT. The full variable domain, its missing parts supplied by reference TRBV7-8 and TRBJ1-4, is GAGVSQSPRYKVAKRGQDVALRCDPISGHVSLFWYQQALGQGPEFLTYFQNEAQLDKSGLPSDRFFAERPEGSVSTLKIQRTQQEDSAVYLCASSLRDRGATNEKLFFGSGTQLSVL.

Here the CDR3 DNA reads TGTGCCAGTAGTGGGCAGCCGATCGATTATGGCTACACCTTC. Its translation is CASSGQPIDYGYTF. V usage is TRBV19 and J usage is TRBJ1-2; D gene ambiguous. The CDR3 runs 14 residues. V was cut by 5 bases and J by 5 bases, with 15 bases left in between. Germline V gene data show CDR1 as LNHDA and CDR2 as SQIVND (reference sequence).

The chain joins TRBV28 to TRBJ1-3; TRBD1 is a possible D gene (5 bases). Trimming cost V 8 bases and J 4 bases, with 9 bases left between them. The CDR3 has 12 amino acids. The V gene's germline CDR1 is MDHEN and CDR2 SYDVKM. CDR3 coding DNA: TGTGCCAGCGGGGGGGTCGGAAACACCATATATTTT. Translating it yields CASGGVGNTIYF. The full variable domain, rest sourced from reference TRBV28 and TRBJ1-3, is DVKVTQSSRYLVKRTGEKVFLECVQDMDHENMFWYRQDPGLGLRLIYFSYDVKMKEKGDIPEGYSVSREKKERFSLILESASTNQTSMYLCASGGVGNTIYFGEGSWLTVV.

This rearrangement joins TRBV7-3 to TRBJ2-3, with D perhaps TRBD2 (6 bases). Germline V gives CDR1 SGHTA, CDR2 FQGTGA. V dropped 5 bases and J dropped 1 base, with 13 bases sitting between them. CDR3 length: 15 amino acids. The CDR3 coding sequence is TGTGCCAGCAGCCGTAGCGGTATGGGCACAGATACGCAGTATTTT. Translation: CASSRSGMGTDTQYF.

CDR3 in DNA: TGCGCCAGCAGCTTGGCAGTAATAGCGGGAGAGTGGCAAGAGACCCAGTACTTC. Translation gives CASSLAVIAGEWQETQYF. The chain employs TRBV5-1 and TRBJ2-5; 9 bases match TRBD2. V trimming: 0 bases; J trimming: 2 bases; junction bases outside the gene matches: 11. This CDR3 contains 18 residues. Germline CDR1 is SGHRS and CDR2 is YFSETQ.

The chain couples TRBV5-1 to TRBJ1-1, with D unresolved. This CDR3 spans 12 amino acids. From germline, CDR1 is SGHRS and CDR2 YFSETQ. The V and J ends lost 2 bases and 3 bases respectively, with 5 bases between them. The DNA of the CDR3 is TGCGCCAGCAGCTTTGGGGACACTGAAGCTTTCTTT. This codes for CASSFGDTEAFF.

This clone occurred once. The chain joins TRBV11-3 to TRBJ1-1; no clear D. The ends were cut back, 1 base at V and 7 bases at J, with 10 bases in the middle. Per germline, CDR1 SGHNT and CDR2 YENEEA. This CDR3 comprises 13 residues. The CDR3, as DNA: TGTGCCAGCAGCTTAGGGGGTTTAAGTGAAGCTTTCTTT. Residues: CASSLGGLSEAFF.

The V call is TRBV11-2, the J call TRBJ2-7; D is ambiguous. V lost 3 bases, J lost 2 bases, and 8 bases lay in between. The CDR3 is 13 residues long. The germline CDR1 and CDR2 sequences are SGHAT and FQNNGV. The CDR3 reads CASSLTGAYEQYF. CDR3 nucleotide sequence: TGTGCCAGCAGCTTGACGGGTGCCTACGAGCAGTACTTC.

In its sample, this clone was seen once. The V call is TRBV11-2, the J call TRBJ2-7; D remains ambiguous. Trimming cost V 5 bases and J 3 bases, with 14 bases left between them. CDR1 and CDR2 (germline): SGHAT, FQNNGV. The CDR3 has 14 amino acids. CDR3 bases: TGTGCCAGCAGCCACCCGACCTCTAGCTACGAGCAGTACTTC. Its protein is CASSHPTSSYEQYF.

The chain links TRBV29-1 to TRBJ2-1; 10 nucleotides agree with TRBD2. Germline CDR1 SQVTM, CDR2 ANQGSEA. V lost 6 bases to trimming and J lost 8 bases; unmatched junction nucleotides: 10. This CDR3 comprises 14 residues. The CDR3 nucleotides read TGCAGCGTCCGGAGCCTAGCGGGAGATTATGAGCAGTTCTTC. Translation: CSVRSLAGDYEQFF.